This T cell receptor (beta chain) appears in the sequencing data of a study of identical twins. Whole-study results and caveats: Weaker excess sharing between twins was seen in beta out-of-frame sequences. The study drew conclusions from cross-sectional statistical analysis, not from following the same donors. Insertions were fewer in abundant cord blood beta clonotypes, whereas memory repertoires showed none of this pattern.

Regarding this clonotype: Its antigen is as yet unknown.

V gave up 4 bases and J gave up 5 bases; unmatched junction bases: 7. The CDR3 consists of 15 residues. Germline values: CDR1 SGHRS, CDR2 YFSETQ. Through template switching, a universal primer site was introduced, and the cDNA contained unique molecular identifiers. Using its own MiXCR run on the 5' RACE reads, TCRdb lists one record per CDR3 protein. Altogether more than 200,000 distinct CDR3 sequences are present, over 12% being singletons, with the ten largest covering 8.5% to 10%. The chain recombines TRBV5-1 with TRBJ2-3; TRBD1 matches at 10 bases. The sample comprised memory (CD45RO+) T cells sorted from blood. This receptor was obtained from a woman aged 18-29 years in good health. This CDR3 reads CASSRDRGMVDTQYF. CDR3 DNA sequence: TGCGCCAGCAGCCGGGACAGGGGAATGGTAGATACGCAGTATTTT. The variable domain in full, with the rest retrieved from reference TRBV5-1 and TRBJ2-3, is KAGVTQTPRYLIKTRGQQVTLSCSPISGHRSVSWYQQTPGQGLQFLFEYFSETQRNKGNFPGRFSGRQFSNSRSEMNVSTLELGDSALYLCASSRDRGMVDTQYFGPGTRLTVL.